This TCR beta chain was retrieved from a study of shared clonotypes between healthy human individuals. CD4+ cells underwent separation, giving CD45RA+ naive and CD45RA-negative memory subsets. In the authors' workflow: For the immunoSEQ data, sequences were junction-only without quality scores, so filtering differed. Sequencing used immunoSEQ multiplex PCR; TCRdb keeps in-frame clones, though not all of them. For V, J and clone size, that table is used; D and trimming come from the DNA. The sample lists 2 million to 2.5 million clones, around 90% occurring once. Sequencing was performed on naive CD4+ T cells from PBMCs. Subset here: CD45RA+ positively selected. This TCR came from a man between 18 and 29 years old in good health. Some clones in this sample may be carry-over from other donors' samples.

CDR3 sequence: CASTLMFAGGPVLNEQFF. CDR3 bases: TGTGCCAGCACCCTGATGTTCGCGGGAGGGCCAGTGCTTAATGAGCAGTTCTTC. The chain links TRBV11-2 to TRBJ2-1; 9 bases align to TRBD2. V shed 7 bases, J shed 7 bases, and the junction held 20 bases outside the gene matches. Per germline, CDR1 SGHAT and CDR2 FQNNGV. This CDR3 is built from 18 residues.